The 19 T cell receptor beta chains in this list originate from one sample, sequenced in a study of cytomegalovirus exposure and HLA in healthy donors. Both 60 Vbeta primers and 13 Jbeta primers went into the PCR. Method: immunoSEQ multiplex PCR; TCRdb's copy keeps in-frame clones and lacks some. Of about 160,000 clones listed, 80% to 90% are singletons. The sequenced material came from PBMCs. Source of these receptors: a male donor in good health and CMV-seronegative.

V and J are TRBV6-5 and TRBJ2-7; 10 nucleotides align to TRBD2. The CDR3 sequence is 15 residues long. The ends lost 3 bases at V and 4 bases at J; junction bases unmatched: 6. Germline CDR1 reads MNHEY; CDR2 reads SVGAGI. DNA for the CDR3: TGTGCCAGCAGTTATGCTAGCGGGAGAGGGTACGAGCAGTACTTC. Translation: CASSYASGRGYEQYF.

The V call is TRBV29-1, the J call TRBJ2-3; 11 positions match TRBD1. V gave up 4 bases and J gave up 5 bases; unmatched junction bases: 8. CDR3 length equals 15 residues. Germline-derived CDR1 and CDR2 are SQVTM and ANQGSEA. CDR3 amino acids: CSVVRTGGFRDTQYF. The CDR3 bases are TGCAGCGTTGTAAGGACAGGGGGCTTCAGAGATACGCAGTATTTT.

This chain uses TRBV5-1 with TRBJ2-7; a weak D match, TRBD1 (6 bases). This CDR3 has 14 residues. Per germline, CDR1 SGHRS and CDR2 YFSETQ. Between the trimmed V and J ends, which lost 8 bases and 1 base, there was a span of 16 bases. The CDR3 reads CASRSEGESYEQYF. The CDR3 bases are TGCGCCAGTAGAAGTGAGGGGGAGTCCTACGAGCAGTACTTC.

The chain links TRBV28 to TRBJ1-5; 10 bases map to TRBD1. Germline trimming cut 5 bases from V and 3 bases from J; bases unmatched to any gene: 10. The germline CDR1 and CDR2 sequences are MDHEN and SYDVKM. CDR3 length: 17 residues. The DNA for the CDR3 is TGTGCCAGCAGTCAACTCTGGACAGGGGGATACAATCAGCCCCAGCATTTT. This codes for CASSQLWTGGYNQPQHF. The variable domain in full, with the rest retrieved from reference TRBV28 and TRBJ1-5, is DVKVTQSSRYLVKRTGEKVFLECVQDMDHENMFWYRQDPGLGLRLIYFSYDVKMKEKGDIPEGYSVSREKKERFSLILESASTNQTSMYLCASSQLWTGGYNQPQHFGDGTRLSIL.

This chain connects TRBV5-1 to TRBJ1-3; TRBD1 matches 7 bases. The germline gives CDR1 SGHRS, CDR2 YFSETQ. J gave up 4 bases and V 4 bases, and 5 bases lay outside the gene matches. The CDR3 runs 14 residues. This CDR3 is CASSETGSGNTIYF. CDR3 coding DNA: TGCGCCAGCAGCGAGACAGGGTCCGGAAACACCATATATTTT.

J is TRBJ2-3 and V is TRBV14; D may be TRBD1 (6 bases). The CDR3 consists of 17 residues. Trimming pared 0 bases from V and 0 bases from J, leaving 13 bases between. Germline V gives CDR1 SGHDN, CDR2 FVKESK. CDR3 protein: CASSQDVGRGSTDTQYF. The DNA of the CDR3 is TGTGCCAGCAGCCAAGATGTGGGCAGGGGCAGCACAGATACGCAGTATTTT. Looking up the rest from reference TRBV14 and TRBJ2-3 gives the full variable domain: EAGVTQFPSHSVIEKGQTVTLRCDPISGHDNLYWYRRVMGKEIKFLLHFVKESKQDESGMPNNRFLAERTGGTYSTLKVQPAELEDSGVYFCASSQDVGRGSTDTQYFGPGTRLTVL.

The chain joins TRBV9 to TRBJ2-3; the D gene is possibly TRBD1 (5 bases). Trimming stripped 0 bases from V and 1 base from J, with 6 bases between. This CDR3 contains 14 residues. Germline V gives CDR1 SGDLS, CDR2 YYNGEE. This CDR3 reads CASSVGGRTDTQYF. In nucleotides, the CDR3 is TGTGCCAGCAGCGTAGGGGGCCGCACAGATACGCAGTATTTT. Using reference TRBV9 and TRBJ2-3 for the parts outside the CDR3, the full variable domain is DSGVTQTPKHLITATGQRVTLRCSPRSGDLSVYWYQQSLDQGLQFLIQYYNGEERAKGNILERFSAQQFPDLHSELNLSSLELGDSALYFCASSVGGRTDTQYFGPGTRLTVL.

CDR3 in amino acids: CASSLSGQGVPIQYF. The DNA for the CDR3 is TGTGCCAGCAGCTTGTCTGGACAGGGGGTTCCCATTCAGTACTTC. The chain joins TRBV5-6 to TRBJ2-4; TRBD1 matches at 10 bases. Trimming removed 1 base from V and 9 bases from J; junction bases left unmatched: 7. This CDR3 contains 15 residues. Germline V CDR1 and CDR2: SGHDT, YYEEEE.

The chain carries TRBV5-4 and TRBJ2-5; 12 nucleotides line up with TRBD2. V was pared by 2 bases and J by 7 bases, with 6 bases of the junction left unmatched. Germline CDR1 reads SGHNT; CDR2 reads YYREEE (reference sequence). This CDR3 region has 15 residues. The CDR3 DNA is TGTGCCAGCAGCTTCCCTAGCGGGGGGGCCGGGACCCAGTACTTC. Translating gives CASSFPSGGAGTQYF.

The rearrangement links TRBV19 to TRBJ1-1; a weak D match, TRBD1 (6 bases). Trimming took off 7 bases at V and 1 base at J, with 13 bases between the two ends. The CDR3 covers 14 residues. Looked up from germline, CDR1 is LNHDA and CDR2 is SQIVND (reference sequence). This CDR3 reads CASNKQGRNTEAFF. In nucleotides, the CDR3 is TGTGCCAGTAACAAACAGGGCAGGAACACTGAAGCTTTCTTT.

The chain is built from TRBV28 and TRBJ2-5, with 8 bases aligning to TRBD1. The J segment lost 5 bases and the V segment lost 6 bases, leaving 2 bases of the junction unmatched. This CDR3 spans 12 amino acids. Germline values: CDR1 MDHEN, CDR2 SYDVKM. CDR3 DNA: TGTGCCAGCAGGAACAGGGGGGAGACCCAGTACTTC. Translating gives CASRNRGETQYF.

This chain joins TRBV30 and TRBJ2-7; 10 bases are shared with TRBD1. The ends lost 5 bases at V and 5 bases at J; junction bases unmatched: 6. In germline, CDR1 is GTSNPN, CDR2 SVGIG (reference sequence). The CDR3 consists of 13 residues. The CDR3 spells CAWAGTGVNEQYF. The DNA of the CDR3 is TGTGCCTGGGCCGGGACAGGGGTGAACGAGCAGTACTTC.

This rearrangement joins TRBV4-2 to TRBJ1-5, with D unresolved. V was trimmed by 3 bases and J by 5 bases, leaving 14 bases between them. The CDR3 covers 15 residues. Per germline, CDR1 LGHNA and CDR2 YNFKEQ. DNA for the CDR3: TGTGCCAGCAGCCAGGAGGTAGTCCCTGATCAGCCCCAGCATTTT. Amino acid sequence: CASSQEVVPDQPQHF.

V gene TRBV5-5 combines with J gene TRBJ2-6, with TRBD1 identical over 9 bases. Germline V gene lookup returns CDR1 SGHKS and CDR2 YYEKEE (reference sequence). The CDR3 has 19 amino acids. With 3 bases clipped from V and 2 bases from J, the junction kept 12 bases outside the gene matches. CDR3 residues: CASSWYDGTGSPGANVLTF. CDR3 nucleotide sequence: TGTGCCAGCAGCTGGTATGACGGGACAGGGTCCCCTGGGGCCAACGTCCTGACTTTC.

The chain combines TRBV5-4 with TRBJ2-5; D is ambiguous. This CDR3 comprises 14 residues. The V gene's germline CDR1 is SGHNT and CDR2 YYREEE (reference sequence). The germline V and J ends were trimmed by 1 base and 1 base, with 8 bases remaining between them. The CDR3 DNA reads as TGTGCCAGCAGCTTGTTTACAACCCAAGAGACCCAGTACTTC. Amino acid sequence: CASSLFTTQETQYF. Full variable domain (rest looked up from reference TRBV5-4 and TRBJ2-5): ETGVTQSPTHLIKTRGQQVTLRCSSQSGHNTVSWYQQALGQGPQFIFQYYREEENGRGNFPPRFSGLQFPNYSSELNVNALELDDSALYLCASSLFTTQETQYFGPGTRLLVL.

This chain connects TRBV4-2 to TRBJ1-1; 12 nucleotides align to TRBD1. The CDR3 spans 18 residues. With V trimmed by 4 bases and J by 1 base, 10 bases remained unmatched. Looked up from germline, CDR1 is LGHNA and CDR2 is YNFKEQ. The CDR3 here is CASSRASGTGGGNTEAFF. The CDR3 DNA sequence: TGTGCCAGCAGCCGAGCCTCCGGGACAGGGGGCGGGAACACTGAAGCTTTCTTT.

This chain uses TRBV2 with TRBJ2-3, with 10 positions matching TRBD2. The V gene's germline CDR1 is SNHLY and CDR2 FYNNEI. V shed 3 bases, J shed 10 bases, and the junction held 22 bases outside the gene matches. There are 19 residues in the CDR3. The CDR3 is CASSESLAGVFIPESAQYF. DNA of the CDR3: TGTGCCAGCAGTGAGAGCCTAGCGGGAGTATTCATCCCCGAGAGTGCGCAGTATTTT.

This clone has more than one count but fewer than ten. This chain uses TRBV7-9 with TRBJ2-3; no clear D. Germline CDR1 and CDR2: SEHNR and FQNEAQ (reference sequence). Deletions cut 5 bases from V and 7 bases from J, with 7 bases between. The CDR3 is 11 amino acids. CDR3 sequence: CASSLENTQYF. For the CDR3, the DNA is TGTGCCAGCAGCCTCGAGAATACGCAGTATTTT.

The CDR3: CASSRTSGRASGETQYF. CDR3 in DNA: TGTGCCAGCAGCAGAACTAGCGGGAGGGCCTCTGGGGAGACCCAGTACTTC. The chain couples TRBV7-2 to TRBJ2-5; 13 nucleotides match TRBD2. Looked up from germline, CDR1 is SGHTA and CDR2 is FQGNSA. The CDR3 has 17 residues. V dropped 5 bases and J dropped 5; count of bases not matched to a gene: 11.